This entry describes one TCR beta chain. These data belong to a study of shared clonotypes between healthy human individuals. Using immunoSEQ multiplex PCR, the repertoire was profiled, and TCRdb retains in-frame clones only, with some absent. Among roughly 720,000 clones listed, about 92% were seen once. The TCR sequence derives from a man aged 18 to 30 in good health. Some clones in this sample may be carry-over from other donors' samples. What was sequenced was memory CD8+ T cells from PBMCs. Subset given: CD45RO+ cells pooled with CCR7-negative TemRA cells.

The CDR3 loop is CASSVPREGSYNEQFF. The CDR3 coding sequence is TGTGCCAGCAGCGTACCCCGTGAGGGTTCCTACAATGAGCAGTTCTTC. The chain combines TRBV9 with TRBJ2-1, with TRBD2 as a possible D gene (5 bases). The CDR3 runs 16 residues. Germline CDR1 reads SGDLS; CDR2 reads YYNGEE. V was shortened by 1 base and J by 1 base, with 12 bases between the two germline ends.